The 16 T cell receptor beta chains below all came from one sample that was sequenced in a study of T cell responses to AZD1222 COVID-19 vaccine. Sequencing was performed with immunoSEQ multiplex PCR; in TCRdb, only in-frame clones are kept and a portion is missing. The sample consists of about 150,000 clones, 92% of them appearing once. Sequenced here: peripheral blood, sampled on day 0 of AZD1222 vaccination. Source of these receptors: an adult in good health.

The chain is built from TRBV2 and TRBJ1-1, with a tentative D call TRBD1 (6 bases). Trimming took off 6 bases at V and 1 base at J, with 21 bases between the two ends. This CDR3 spans 17 amino acids. The V gene's germline CDR1 is SNHLY and CDR2 FYNNEI. CDR3 sequence (DNA): TGTGCCAGCAGGTTGGGGGCAAATGGACGGTCGAACACTGAAGCTTTCTTT. It specifies CASRLGANGRSNTEAFF.

This clone was seen a few times. This sequence joins TRBV27 and TRBJ2-1; D unclear. CDR3 length equals 14 residues. V was pared by 2 bases and J by 2 bases, with 7 bases between. The germline gives CDR1 MNHEY, CDR2 SMNVEV (reference sequence). The CDR3 region has the DNA TGTGCCAGCAGTTTAATTAGCCCCTACAATGAGCAGTTCTTC. It is translated as CASSLISPYNEQFF.

The V call is TRBV19, the J call TRBJ1-5; no reliable D call. Trimming took 7 bases from V and 7 from J, leaving 11 bases between them. Germline V CDR1 and CDR2: LNHDA, SQIVND (reference sequence). The CDR3 is 12 residues long. CDR3 in amino acids: CASTQGQQPQHF. In DNA, the CDR3 is TGTGCCAGTACCCAAGGGCAACAGCCCCAGCATTTT.

The V and J genes are TRBV2 and TRBJ1-4, with 8 bases aligning to TRBD1. Germline V gene lookup returns CDR1 SNHLY and CDR2 FYNNEI. V was pared by 4 bases and J by 4 bases, with 2 bases of the junction left unmatched. The CDR3 length is 14 residues. CDR3 region: CASSGQGINEKLFF. CDR3 DNA sequence: TGTGCCAGCAGTGGACAGGGGATTAATGAAAAACTGTTTTTT. The full variable domain, rest sourced from reference TRBV2 and TRBJ1-4, is EPEVTQTPSHQVTQMGQEVILRCVPISNHLYFYWYRQILGQKVEFLVSFYNNEISEKSEIFDDQFSVERPDGSNFTLKIRSTKLEDSAMYFCASSGQGINEKLFFGSGTQLSVL.

The rearrangement uses TRBV27 and TRBJ1-5; 9 nucleotides align to TRBD1. Germline V CDR1 and CDR2: MNHEY, SMNVEV (reference sequence). The CDR3 sequence is 13 residues long. The trim removed 5 bases at V and 7 bases at J, leaving 3 bases unmatched. CDR3: CASSPQGAQPQHF. The CDR3 DNA reads as TGTGCCAGCAGTCCACAGGGGGCACAGCCCCAGCATTTT.

The J gene is TRBJ1-1, the V gene TRBV9; D uncertain. CDR3 length: 15 amino acids. Germline assignment: CDR1 SGDLS and CDR2 YYNGEE. The germline V and J ends were trimmed by 0 bases and 1 base, with 10 bases remaining between them. The CDR3 DNA sequence: TGTGCCAGCAGCGTAGGGGGATCCCCGAACACTGAAGCTTTCTTT. It encodes CASSVGGSPNTEAFF.

The rearrangement uses TRBV7-9 and TRBJ1-6; no definite D call. The CDR3 loop spans 16 amino acids. Germline V gene sequence: CDR1 SEHNR, CDR2 FQNEAQ (reference sequence). The V end lost 1 base, the J end lost 5 bases, and 12 bases lay between the germline ends. The DNA for the CDR3 is TGTGCCAGCAGCTTAGGGTCCCGGAACCATAATTCACCCCTCCACTTT. Translation gives CASSLGSRNHNSPLHF.

This clone appeared a few times. V and J are TRBV7-8 and TRBJ1-4; D possibly corresponds to TRBD1 (6 bases). The CDR3 sequence is 15 residues long. Germline V gene sequence: CDR1 SGHVS, CDR2 FQNEAQ. Trimming pared 5 bases from V and 3 bases from J, leaving 13 bases between. CDR3 nucleotide sequence: TGTGCCAGCAGCGCAATGGACAGCGCTAATGAAAAACTGTTTTTT. It specifies CASSAMDSANEKLFF. The complete variable domain, with remaining parts taken from reference TRBV7-8 and TRBJ1-4, reads GAGVSQSPRYKVAKRGQDVALRCDPISGHVSLFWYQQALGQGPEFLTYFQNEAQLDKSGLPSDRFFAERPEGSVSTLKIQRTQQEDSAVYLCASSAMDSANEKLFFGSGTQLSVL.

The CDR3 sequence: CASRQGDYGYTF. The DNA for the CDR3 is TGTGCCAGTAGGCAGGGGGACTATGGCTACACCTTC. The chain couples TRBV19 to TRBJ1-2, with 7 positions matching TRBD1. J was trimmed by 3 bases and V by 6 bases; bases with no gene match: 1. CDR1 is LNHDA, CDR2 SQIVND, per germline (reference sequence). The CDR3 consists of 12 residues. Full variable domain (outside the CDR3, taken from reference TRBV19 and TRBJ1-2): DGGITQSPKYLFRKEGQNVTLSCEQNLNHDAMYWYRQDPGQGLRLIYYSQIVNDFQKGDIAEGYSVSREKKESFPLTVTSAQKNPTAFYLCASRQGDYGYTFGSGTRLTVV.

A single count supports this clone. The chain has TRBV6-4 and TRBJ2-1; no definite D call. V lost 3 bases to trimming and J lost 0 bases, with 12 bases between them. The germline V gene encodes CDR1 MRHNA and CDR2 SNTAGT. The CDR3 runs to 16 residues. Written as DNA, the CDR3 is TGTGCCAGCAGTGAGTTAGGCCTAAGCTCCTACAATGAGCAGTTCTTC. Translation gives CASSELGLSSYNEQFF.

The rearrangement links TRBV4-2 to TRBJ2-1; D is uncertain. The germline V gene encodes CDR1 LGHNA and CDR2 YNFKEQ. The V end was cut by 0 bases, the J end by 6 bases, with 9 bases between. This CDR3 comprises 14 residues. The CDR3 region is CASSQDPRLNEQFF. CDR3 bases: TGTGCCAGCAGCCAAGACCCGCGGCTCAATGAGCAGTTCTTC.

The chain employs TRBV28 and TRBJ1-1, with TRBD1 identical over 7 bases. J was trimmed by 2 bases and V by 4 bases; bases with no gene match: 10. The germline gives CDR1 MDHEN, CDR2 SYDVKM. The CDR3 consists of 16 residues. CDR3 amino acids: CASSSTFTGANTEAFF. DNA for the CDR3: TGTGCCAGCAGTTCAACCTTCACAGGGGCCAACACTGAAGCTTTCTTT.

The V call is TRBV19, the J call TRBJ1-4, with D possibly TRBD1 on 6 matching bases. The germline V gene encodes CDR1 LNHDA and CDR2 SQIVND (reference sequence). The V end was cut by 2 bases, the J end by 7 bases, with 11 bases between. The CDR3 length is 14 residues. CDR3 amino acids: CASSIRGPLEKLFF. The CDR3 DNA is TGTGCCAGTAGTATACGGGGGCCCCTTGAAAAACTGTTTTTT.

The chain links TRBV7-2 to TRBJ2-7; 12 bases are a match to TRBD2. CDR3 length equals 18 residues. CDR1 and CDR2 (germline): SGHTA, FQGNSA. After removal of 0 bases from V and 4 bases from J, the junction contained 10 bases not matched to a gene. The CDR3 sequence: CASSLANGGTSGFYEQYF. DNA for the CDR3: TGTGCCAGCAGCTTAGCAAACGGGGGGACTAGCGGGTTTTACGAGCAGTACTTC.

The chain recombines TRBV2 with TRBJ2-1; maybe TRBD2 (5 bases). Trimming shortened V by 4 bases and J by 0 bases, and 10 bases separated the two germline ends. CDR1 SNHLY and CDR2 FYNNEI come from the germline V gene. This CDR3 spans 15 amino acids. Here the CDR3 reads CASSVLGGSYNEQFF. The CDR3 DNA is TGTGCCAGCAGTGTTCTCGGAGGCTCCTACAATGAGCAGTTCTTC.

The V call is TRBV7-2, the J call TRBJ2-5, with 7 bases that match TRBD2. V lost 5 bases and J lost 7; bases outside the gene matches: 13. The length of the CDR3 is 15 residues. Germline V lookup: CDR1 SGHTA, CDR2 FQGNSA. The chain's CDR3 is CASSRSSGVGGTQYF. The CDR3 DNA sequence: TGTGCCAGCAGCCGGTCCAGCGGGGTCGGTGGGACCCAGTACTTC. Full variable domain (rest looked up from reference TRBV7-2 and TRBJ2-5): GAGVSQSPSNKVTEKGKDVELRCDPISGHTALYWYRQSLGQGLEFLIYFQGNSAPDKSGLPSDRFSAERTGGSVSTLTIQRTQQEDSAVYLCASSRSSGVGGTQYFGPGTRLLVL.